The rows below give T cell receptor beta chains drawn from one sample of a study of read filtering for tumor transcriptome and immune sequencing. TCRdb reanalysed the reads using MiXCR and keeps one entry per CDR3 protein. The top ten hold just over 15% of the sample, which has 40,000 to 50,000 distinct CDR3 sequences, roughly 20% seen once. Sequencing used a population of CD138-negative cells sorted from bone marrow. Receptor source: a donor at least 40 years old with multiple myeloma. Both conserved end residues are part of each CDR3. A D gene is named only where the DNA matches it firmly. Some rows mark clone size as missing; the rest say once, few, many or name a class of expanded clone.

V gene: TRBV27
clone size: many
D gene: NA
J gene: TRBJ1-5
CDR3 DNA: TGTGCCAGCCCCGAGAGGGGCAATCAGCCCCAGCATTTT
CDR3 protein: CASPERGNQPQHF

V gene: TRBV20-1
clone size: many
D gene: NA
J gene: TRBJ2-7
CDR3 DNA: TGCAGTGCTGAAAGAACTAGTCCCCACGAGCAGTACTTC
CDR3 protein: CSAERTSPHEQYF

V gene: TRBV29-1
clone size: NA
D gene: NA
J gene: TRBJ2-1
CDR3 DNA: TGCAGCGTTAAGCAGAATCCCCATGAGCAGTTCTTC
CDR3 protein: CSVKQNPHEQFF

V gene: TRBV18
clone size: many
D gene: TRBD2
J gene: TRBJ2-3
CDR3 DNA: TGTGCCAGCTCATCATGGACTAGCGGGAGCGTAGATACGCAGTATTTT
CDR3 protein: CASSSWTSGSVDTQYF

V gene: TRBV5-1
clone size: medium-sized
D gene: NA
J gene: TRBJ2-1
CDR3 DNA: TGCGCCAGCAGCTTAAGGGGGCTGGGGAGGGATGAGCAGTTCTTC
CDR3 protein: CASSLRGLGRDEQFF

V gene: TRBV5-1
clone size: many
D gene: NA
J gene: TRBJ1-1
CDR3 DNA: TGCGCCAGCAGCTTAGAGCAAGGAGTCACTGAAGCTTTCTTT
CDR3 protein: CASSLEQGVTEAFF

V gene: TRBV7-2
clone size: NA
D gene: TRBD1
J gene: TRBJ2-1
CDR3 DNA: TGTTCTAGCAGCCAGTCCGGGACAGGGTACAATGAGCAGTTCTTC
CDR3 protein: CSSSQSGTGYNEQFF

V gene: TRBV20-1
clone size: many
D gene: NA
J gene: TRBJ1-1
CDR3 DNA: TGCAGTGCTAGTCGGGGGAACACTGAAGCTTTCTTT
CDR3 protein: CSASRGNTEAFF

V gene: TRBV5-1
clone size: many
D gene: TRBD2
J gene: TRBJ2-3
CDR3 DNA: TGCGCCAGCAGGAGACTAGCGGGCACAGATACGCAGTATTTT
CDR3 protein: CASRRLAGTDTQYF

V gene: TRBV20-1
clone size: many
D gene: NA
J gene: TRBJ2-1
CDR3 DNA: TGCAGTGCTAGATACAGGGGAGGTGAGCAGTTCTTC
CDR3 protein: CSARYRGGEQFF

V gene: TRBV12-3/TRBV12-4
clone size: many
D gene: NA
J gene: TRBJ2-1
CDR3 DNA: TGTGCCAGCAGTTTAAGTTCGAGTGAGCAGTTCTTC
CDR3 protein: CASSLSSSEQFF

V gene: TRBV6-5
clone size: medium-sized
D gene: TRBD1
J gene: TRBJ2-1
CDR3 DNA: TGTGCCAGCAGTTCGACAGGGGGCACGAATGAGCAGTTCTTC
CDR3 protein: CASSSTGGTNEQFF

V gene: TRBV28
clone size: many
D gene: TRBD2
J gene: TRBJ2-2
CDR3 DNA: TGTGCCAGCAGTTTACCCTCCCCCGGGACTAGCGCACGCCATTACACCGGGGAGCTGTTTTTT
CDR3 protein: CASSLPSPGTSARHYTGELFF

V gene: TRBV2
clone size: many
D gene: NA
J gene: TRBJ2-1
CDR3 DNA: TGTGCCAGCAGTGAAGGGGGCGGCTACAATGAGCAGTTCTTC
CDR3 protein: CASSEGGGYNEQFF

V gene: TRBV11-2
clone size: many
D gene: NA
J gene: TRBJ1-1
CDR3 DNA: TGTGCCAGCAGCTTAGGACCTGGTGAAGCTTTCTTT
CDR3 protein: CASSLGPGEAFF